One and the same sample provided the 19 T cell receptor beta chains below, sequenced in a study of CD8 T cells in Susac syndrome. An input of roughly 0.5 to 1 ug of RNA was subjected to reverse transcription using random hexamers. TCRdb reprocessed the immunoSEQ multiplex PCR reads via MiXCR and lists one record per CDR3 protein. There are around 140,000 distinct CDR3 sequences in the sample; around 75% occur only once, and around 0.51% lies in the top ten. Input material: CD8+ T cells from PBMCs. These receptors were obtained from a human donor with multiple sclerosis.

The J gene is TRBJ1-2, the V gene TRBV29-1, with TRBD1 identical over 7 bases. The CDR3 length is 13 residues. The V gene end was trimmed by 4 bases and the J gene end by 3 bases; junction bases not matched to a gene: 5. From germline, CDR1 is SQVTM and CDR2 ANQGSEA. The CDR3, as DNA: TGCAGCGTTGTAGGGGGCCCTTACTATGGCTACACCTTC. It translates to CSVVGGPYYGYTF.

The chain joins TRBV9 to TRBJ2-3; TRBD1 is a possible D gene (5 bases). Germline V gives CDR1 SGDLS, CDR2 YYNGEE. This CDR3 region has 16 residues. V was shortened by 3 bases and J by 3 bases, with 17 bases between the two germline ends. CDR3 sequence (DNA): TGTGCCAGCAGCGGGGGCATCGTGTTGGGGACAGATACGCAGTATTTT. Its translation: CASSGGIVLGTDTQYF.

The chain employs TRBV27 and TRBJ2-3; D gene unclear. V gave up 6 bases and J gave up 8 bases, with 18 bases separating them. The V gene's germline CDR1 is MNHEY and CDR2 SMNVEV (reference sequence). The length of the CDR3 is 14 residues. CDR3 DNA sequence: TGTGCCAGCAGCTATAAGGCACGGCCAGGTACGCAGTATTTT. Residues: CASSYKARPGTQYF.

The V and J genes are TRBV24-1 and TRBJ1-1; the match to TRBD1 covers 7 bases. V was pared by 4 bases and J by 10 bases, with 5 bases of the junction left unmatched. Germline V gene data show CDR1 as KGHDR and CDR2 as SFDVKD. The CDR3 spans 12 residues. The CDR3 nucleotides are TGTGCCACCAGTGACGACAGGGAAGGAGCTTTCTTT. Translated: CATSDDREGAFF.

DNA for the CDR3: TGCAGTGCTAGGTACCCCTCAGGGCTAGCGGGGTCCTACAATGAGCAGTTCTTC. Its translation is CSARYPSGLAGSYNEQFF. The rearrangement uses TRBV20-1 and TRBJ2-1; 9 nucleotides match TRBD2. V shed 3 bases, J shed 1 base, and the junction held 13 bases outside the gene matches. The CDR3 is made up of 18 amino acids. Germline assignment: CDR1 DFQATT and CDR2 SNEGSKA (reference sequence).

This clonotype has more than one count but fewer than ten. The chain couples TRBV6-1 to TRBJ2-7, with a possible D match to TRBD2 (5 bases). V dropped 6 bases and J dropped 3 bases, with 12 bases sitting between them. This CDR3 is 13 amino acids long. From germline, CDR1 is MNHNS and CDR2 SASEGT. CDR3 in amino acids: CASRAGRGYEQYV. The DNA of the CDR3 is TGTGCCAGCAGAGCTGGGAGAGGCTACGAGCAGTACGTC.

This clonotype was counted only a few times. V usage is TRBV28 and J usage is TRBJ2-1; TRBD1 matches at 9 bases. There are 14 residues in the CDR3. Germline V CDR1 and CDR2: MDHEN, SYDVKM. Losses at the gene ends were 5 bases for V and 6 bases for J; bases not matched to a gene: 5. The CDR3 sequence is CASSPGQGINEQFF. The CDR3 DNA reads TGTGCCAGCAGTCCAGGACAGGGGATCAATGAGCAGTTCTTC.

The genes are TRBV19 and TRBJ2-1, with D uncertain. The germline CDR1 and CDR2 sequences are LNHDA and SQIVND (reference sequence). This CDR3 is built from 13 residues. V lost 3 bases and J lost 10, with 13 bases in between. Here the CDR3 reads CASSIGMGREQFF. In nucleotides, the CDR3 is TGTGCCAGTAGTATTGGGATGGGAAGGGAGCAGTTCTTC. Full variable domain (rest looked up from reference TRBV19 and TRBJ2-1): DGGITQSPKYLFRKEGQNVTLSCEQNLNHDAMYWYRQDPGQGLRLIYYSQIVNDFQKGDIAEGYSVSREKKESFPLTVTSAQKNPTAFYLCASSIGMGREQFFGPGTRLTVL.

CDR3 residues: CASSYSTPQGENTEAFF. The CDR3 DNA reads TGTGCCAGCAGTTACTCGACCCCACAGGGAGAAAACACTGAAGCTTTCTTT. V gene TRBV6-5 combines with J gene TRBJ1-1; a weak D match, TRBD1 (6 bases). Germline CDR1 is MNHEY and CDR2 is SVGAGI. V was clipped by 0 bases and J by 2 bases, with 16 bases between them. CDR3 length equals 17 residues.

This chain connects TRBV10-2 to TRBJ2-7; D is perhaps TRBD1 (6 bases). The CDR3 sequence is 14 residues long. Germline V gene lookup returns CDR1 WSHSY and CDR2 SAAADI. The V gene lost 5 bases and the J gene lost 2 bases, with 13 bases spanning the gap. CDR3 protein: CASSITGFPYEQYF. Written as DNA, the CDR3 is TGCGCCAGCAGTATTACAGGGTTCCCCTACGAGCAGTACTTC.

V is TRBV19 and J is TRBJ1-2; D gene ambiguous. Germline-derived CDR1 and CDR2 are LNHDA and SQIVND (reference sequence). There are 15 residues in the CDR3. The ends were cut back, 2 bases at V and 0 bases at J, with 10 bases in the middle. CDR3: CASSIRGPANYGYTF. The CDR3 DNA is TGTGCCAGTAGTATACGCGGGCCAGCTAACTATGGCTACACCTTC.

J is TRBJ1-1 and V is TRBV12-3 or TRBV12-4; TRBD1 matches at 9 bases. Trimming at V came to 3 bases and at J to 5 bases, leaving 4 bases not matched to a gene. CDR3 length: 14 amino acids. As DNA, the CDR3 is TGTGCCAGCAGTTTGGACAGGGGTGGAACTGAAGCTTTCTTT. It specifies CASSLDRGGTEAFF.

The chain couples TRBV6-5 to TRBJ1-1; D remains unclear. The V gene's germline CDR1 is MNHEY and CDR2 SVGAGI. This CDR3 contains 15 residues. The V end lost 8 bases, the J end lost 0 bases, and 16 bases lay between the germline ends. This CDR3 reads CASSYSTVMNTEAFF. The CDR3, as DNA: TGTGCCAGCTCCTACAGTACAGTGATGAACACTGAAGCTTTCTTT.

This clonotype has only a few counts. The rearrangement uses TRBV6-1 and TRBJ1-3; the D is unclear. The CDR3 sequence is 15 residues long. Germline loops: CDR1 MNHNS, CDR2 SASEGT. Between the trimmed V and J ends, which lost 3 bases and 0 bases, there was a span of 9 bases. CDR3 region: CASSDGRDSGNTIYF. The CDR3 DNA follows: TGTGCCAGCAGTGATGGGAGGGACTCTGGAAACACCATATATTTT.

The count of this clonotype is one. The J gene is TRBJ2-1, the V gene TRBV7-8; D call uncertain. Trimming left V 5 bases short and J 5 bases short, with 19 bases between. Germline lookup yields CDR1 SGHVS and CDR2 FQNEAQ. The CDR3 has 16 residues. The CDR3 DNA is TGTGCCAGCAGCCCTACTCTGGGTCGAGTAGACAATGAGCAGTTCTTC. Translated, it gives CASSPTLGRVDNEQFF.

The rearrangement uses TRBV7-9 and TRBJ1-5; the D is unclear. Germline values: CDR1 SEHNR, CDR2 FQNEAQ (reference sequence). There are 13 residues in the CDR3. Trimming pared 5 bases from V and 6 bases from J, leaving 11 bases between. The CDR3 loop reads CASSAAMGQPQHF. The CDR3 nucleotides read TGTGCCAGCAGCGCCGCCATGGGTCAGCCCCAGCATTTT.

The chain has TRBV20-1 and TRBJ2-1, with D unresolved. Germline loops: CDR1 DFQATT, CDR2 SNEGSKA (reference sequence). V lost 1 base to trimming and J lost 8 bases, with 15 bases between them. CDR3 size: 14 residues. For the CDR3, the DNA is TGCAGTGCTAGAGCAAGTCTCCTTGACGATGAGCAGTTCTTC. Translated: CSARASLLDDEQFF.

J is TRBJ1-2 and V is TRBV4-3; D is undetermined. The CDR3 is made up of 15 amino acids. Germline-derived CDR1 and CDR2 are LGHNA and YSLEER. Trimming took off 1 base at V and 3 bases at J, with 12 bases between the two ends. CDR3 DNA: TGCGCCAGCAGCCAAGGAGTAAATATCGACTATGGCTACACCTTC. This codes for CASSQGVNIDYGYTF.

The chain uses TRBV16 and TRBJ2-1; D call uncertain. This CDR3 is built from 18 residues. In germline, CDR1 is KGHSY, CDR2 FQNENV. Trimming left V 0 bases short and J 3 bases short, with 18 bases between. CDR3 in DNA: TGTGCCAGCAGCCAATCAGCGAGTCCGGAGAACTACTACAATGAGCAGTTCTTC. Amino acid sequence: CASSQSASPENYYNEQFF.